This record looks at one T cell receptor beta chain sequence and its context. The data originate from a study of shared clonotypes between healthy human individuals. The study enrolled healthy HIV-negative adults without recent acute infections or vaccinations as donors. TCRdb's copy holds only in-frame clones and misses some; the assay was immunoSEQ multiplex PCR. Here the sample spans hundreds of thousands of clones, 60% to 75% being singletons. V lost 1 base to trimming and J lost 4 bases, with 13 bases between them. The CDR3 has 15 amino acids. The germline CDR1 and CDR2 sequences are MNHNS and SASEGT.

The chain is built from TRBV6-1 and TRBJ1-2; no clear D gene. The sequenced material came from memory CD4+ T cells sorted from blood. Subset of the sample: CD45RA-negative fraction. The receptor was isolated from a woman in her 30s in good health. CDR3 amino acids: CASSEGAANSYGYTF. CDR3 nucleotides: TGTGCCAGCAGTGAAGGGGCAGCCAATTCCTATGGCTACACCTTC.